This TCR beta chain stems from a study of preoperative IRX-2 immunotherapy in early breast cancer. As for treatment: preoperative locoregional IRX-2 cytokine immunotherapy. This phase Ib study tested locoregional IRX-2 cytokine immunotherapy given before surgery. Sequencing used immunoSEQ multiplex PCR; TCRdb keeps in-frame clones, though not all of them. Here the sample spans approximately 24,000 clones, 70% to 90% being singletons. V shed 5 bases and J shed 0 bases, with 14 bases lying between them. This CDR3 is built from 16 residues. The germline CDR1 and CDR2 sequences are MNHNY and SVGAGI (reference sequence).

This sequence joins TRBV6-6 and TRBJ1-5; D possibly corresponds to TRBD1 (6 bases). The sequence was obtained from a human donor with breast cancer. The source was tumor tissue, collected after IRX-2 immunotherapy. CDR3 amino acids: CASSPRGPDSNQPQHF. The CDR3, as DNA: TGTGCCAGCAGTCCCAGGGGCCCCGATAGCAATCAGCCCCAGCATTTT.